This T cell receptor (beta chain) was identified during a study of graft-versus-host responses after intestinal transplantation. Overall study: Multivisceral, liver-intestinal, or isolated intestinal transplants were performed in recipients. For about three years after anti-thymocyte globulin induction, all recipients took tacrolimus and steroids. Study-level findings and limits: GvH clones occurred in recipient marrow; some first appeared in ileum or blood.

A remark on this clone: Its antigen is unidentified.

V was shortened by 8 bases and J by 5 bases, with 9 bases between the two germline ends. The CDR3 has 12 amino acids. Germline V gene lookup returns CDR1 PRHDT and CDR2 FYEKMQ (reference sequence). Only in-frame clones appear in the TCRdb table, and some are missing; sequencing was by immunoSEQ multiplex PCR. The sample shows over 100,000 clones, about 92% of them seen only once. The sequenced sample was unstimulated CD8+ T cells sorted from spleen or lymph node cells, obtained before transplant. The V gene is TRBV13, the J gene TRBJ2-2; maybe TRBD2 (5 bases). The source is a human donor who was the organ donor for an intestinal transplant. CDR3 coding DNA: TGTGCCAGCGGGAGACGTACCGGGGAGCTGTTTTTT. Translation gives CASGRRTGELFF.